The 22 T cell receptor beta chains presented below share a single source sample, sequenced in a study of OX40 agonist ivuxolimab in advanced cancers. Produced via immunoSEQ multiplex PCR; TCRdb's table is partial and in-frame only. Of some 63,000 clones in the sample, about 94% were seen once. Sequences were derived from CD4+ or CD8+ T cells sorted from blood, sampled in a trial of the OX40 agonist ivuxolimab. The receptors stem from an adult with an advanced solid tumor such as melanoma, head and neck, liver or kidney cancer.

The rearrangement links TRBV2 to TRBJ2-5; 10 bases fit TRBD2. Trimming removed 0 bases from V and 5 bases from J; junction bases left unmatched: 9. CDR3 length: 17 residues. Germline V gene data show CDR1 as SNHLY and CDR2 as FYNNEI. The CDR3 loop is CASSEASGRVRGETQYF. For the CDR3, the DNA is TGTGCCAGCAGTGAAGCAAGCGGGAGGGTTCGGGGGGAGACCCAGTACTTC.

Regarding this clone: The same CDR3 is also encoded by other DNA sequences in this sample. The chain has TRBV9 and TRBJ2-7; 8 bases map to TRBD2. Germline assignment: CDR1 SGDLS and CDR2 YYNGEE. CDR3 length: 14 residues. The V gene end was trimmed by 0 bases and the J gene end by 3 bases; junction bases not matched to a gene: 2. DNA for the CDR3: TGTGCCAGCAGCGTAGGGAGCGGGAGCTACGAGCAGTACTTC. It yields the protein CASSVGSGSYEQYF. The complete variable domain, with remaining parts taken from reference TRBV9 and TRBJ2-7, reads DSGVTQTPKHLITATGQRVTLRCSPRSGDLSVYWYQQSLDQGLQFLIQYYNGEERAKGNILERFSAQQFPDLHSELNLSSLELGDSALYFCASSVGSGSYEQYFGPGTRLTVT.

For this clone: Other DNA sequences in the sample encode the same CDR3. The V call is TRBV7-9, the J call TRBJ2-7, with TRBD1 identical over 9 bases. The CDR3 is made up of 14 amino acids. Per germline, CDR1 SEHNR and CDR2 FQNEAQ (reference sequence). V shed 1 base and J 3 bases; nucleotides not matched to a gene: 1. In nucleotides, the CDR3 is TGTGCCAGCAGCTTAGGGGACAGGGTCTACGAGCAGTACTTC. Amino acids: CASSLGDRVYEQYF.

The V gene is TRBV7-2, the J gene TRBJ2-2; perhaps TRBD2 as D (6 bases). Germline CDR1 and CDR2: SGHTA and FQGNSA. The V end was cut by 1 base, the J end by 5 bases, with 20 bases between. The CDR3 loop spans 18 amino acids. The CDR3 region has the DNA TGTGCCAGCAGCTTAGTCTCGTGGGGAGGCGGAAAGACCGGGGAGCTGTTTTTT. Amino acid sequence: CASSLVSWGGGKTGELFF.

The chain joins TRBV4-3 to TRBJ2-1, with TRBD2 matching 11 bases. There are 16 residues in the CDR3. J gave up 1 base and V 8 bases, and 7 bases lay outside the gene matches. Germline-derived CDR1 and CDR2 are LGHNA and YSLEER. In DNA, the CDR3 is TGCGCCAGCGGGGAACTAGCGGGAGTATCCTACAATGAGCAGTTCTTC. Its protein is CASGELAGVSYNEQFF.

V is TRBV13 and J is TRBJ2-7, with D perhaps given as TRBD1 or TRBD2 (5 bases each). Per the germline V gene, CDR1 is PRHDT and CDR2 is FYEKMQ (reference sequence). This CDR3 has 14 residues. V lost 5 bases and J lost 0, with 11 bases in between. CDR3 region: CASSLRDDSYEQYF. For the CDR3, the DNA is TGTGCCAGCAGCCTCCGGGACGACTCCTACGAGCAGTACTTC.

This chain links TRBV5-8 with TRBJ1-1, with 9 bases aligning to TRBD1. Germline V gene data show CDR1 as SGHTS and CDR2 as YDEGEE. With V trimmed by 4 bases and J by 4 bases, 5 bases remained unmatched. The CDR3 has 14 amino acids. The chain's CDR3 is CASSTGGASTEAFF. The CDR3 DNA follows: TGTGCCAGCAGCACAGGGGGCGCGAGCACTGAAGCTTTCTTT.

This chain connects TRBV7-9 to TRBJ2-2, with D perhaps matching TRBD1 (5 bases). This CDR3 spans 15 amino acids. The V end was cut by 5 bases, the J end by 4 bases, with 14 bases between. Germline CDR1 SEHNR, CDR2 FQNEAQ (reference sequence). The CDR3 protein is CASSGHTGVTGELFF. The CDR3 coding sequence is TGTGCCAGCAGCGGTCACACAGGAGTCACCGGGGAGCTGTTTTTT.

The rearrangement joins TRBV5-5 to TRBJ2-4, with 9 bases that match TRBD1. From germline, CDR1 is SGHKS and CDR2 YYEKEE (reference sequence). V trimming: 0 bases; J trimming: 7 bases; junction bases outside the gene matches: 8. The CDR3 spans 16 residues. In nucleotides, the CDR3 is TGTGCCAGCAGCTTGGTCGGGACAGGGAGTACGAACATTCAGTACTTC. Its translation is CASSLVGTGSTNIQYF.

V and J are TRBV28 and TRBJ1-1; D is possibly TRBD1 (6 bases). Germline V gene data show CDR1 as MDHEN and CDR2 as SYDVKM. This CDR3 contains 14 residues. Trimming took 5 bases from V and 2 from J, leaving 12 bases between them. CDR3 nucleotides: TGTGCCAGCAGTGAATTGACAGGCAACACTGAAGCTTTCTTT. This translates into CASSELTGNTEAFF.

The V and J genes are TRBV29-1 and TRBJ1-2; a possible D gene is TRBD1 (5 bases). This CDR3 has 15 amino acids. CDR1 and CDR2 from the germline V gene are SQVTM and ANQGSEA. Trimming removed 1 base from V and 1 base from J, with 13 bases in between. The CDR3 DNA sequence: TGCAGCGTTGAAGGGGGATACGACAGTAACTATGGCTACACCTTC. Its protein is CSVEGGYDSNYGYTF.

This clone occurred once. The V gene is TRBV5-1, the J gene TRBJ2-3, with 9 bases matching TRBD1. V trimming: 0 bases; J trimming: 5 bases; junction bases outside the gene matches: 10. This CDR3 has 17 amino acids. The V gene's germline CDR1 is SGHRS and CDR2 YFSETQ. The CDR3 loop reads CASSLAGTGPSIDTQYF. The CDR3 nucleotides read TGCGCCAGCAGCTTGGCCGGGACAGGGCCCTCGATAGATACGCAGTATTTT.

The chain is built from TRBV9 and TRBJ2-1, with 7 positions matching TRBD2. The CDR3 is 15 residues long. V lost 3 bases, J lost 9 bases, and 12 bases stayed unmatched. Germline lookup yields CDR1 SGDLS and CDR2 YYNGEE. CDR3 DNA sequence: TGTGCCAGCAGCGAGAGCGGGAATCCATACGGTGAGCAGTTCTTC. Translating it yields CASSESGNPYGEQFF.

CDR3 in DNA: TGTGCCAGCTCTGACAGTTCAACTAATGAAAAACTGTTTTTT. Its translation is CASSDSSTNEKLFF. This chain uses TRBV19 with TRBJ1-4; tentative D call: TRBD1 (5 bases). CDR3 length: 14 residues. V dropped 9 bases and J dropped 0 bases, with 11 bases sitting between them. Germline lookup yields CDR1 LNHDA and CDR2 SQIVND (reference sequence).

The chain joins TRBV6-5 to TRBJ1-2, with D unclear. Trimming removed 2 bases at V and 13 bases at J, with 14 bases between. Germline V gene lookup returns CDR1 MNHEY and CDR2 SVGAGI. The CDR3 consists of 12 residues. The CDR3 region has the DNA TGTGCCAGCAGTTACGGACCTGATTTTTTCACCTTC. Translation: CASSYGPDFFTF.

The rearrangement uses TRBV9 and TRBJ2-1; 7 bases match TRBD2. CDR3 length: 17 residues. Germline trimming cut 0 bases from V and 0 bases from J; bases unmatched to any gene: 6. Germline CDR1 reads SGDLS; CDR2 reads YYNGEE. The chain's CDR3 is CASSVAERGRSYNEQFF. CDR3 nucleotides: TGTGCCAGCAGCGTAGCTGAGCGGGGCCGCTCCTACAATGAGCAGTTCTTC.

The genes are TRBV2 and TRBJ1-1; no firm D call. The germline CDR1 and CDR2 sequences are SNHLY and FYNNEI. The CDR3 length is 11 residues. V lost 10 bases and J 5 bases, leaving 11 bases between the germline ends. The DNA for the CDR3 is TGTGCCACAAACTGGGAGACTGAAGCTTTCTTT. Its translation is CATNWETEAFF. Full variable domain (rest looked up from reference TRBV2 and TRBJ1-1): EPEVTQTPSHQVTQMGQEVILRCVPISNHLYFYWYRQILGQKVEFLVSFYNNEISEKSEIFDDQFSVERPDGSNFTLKIRSTKLEDSAMYFCATNWETEAFFGQGTRLTVV.

This chain joins TRBV6-1 and TRBJ2-7; TRBD1 or TRBD2 may be the D gene (5 bases each). V was pared by 3 bases and J by 1 base, with 7 bases between. Germline lookup yields CDR1 MNHNS and CDR2 SASEGT. This CDR3 has 13 residues. For the CDR3, the DNA is TGTGCCAGCAGTGAGGGACGGTCCTACGAGCAGTACTTC. Its protein product is CASSEGRSYEQYF.

This clone has just one count. The chain has TRBV27 and TRBJ2-7; D is possibly TRBD1 (5 bases). The V and J ends lost 2 bases and 1 base respectively, with 9 bases between them. Germline V CDR1 and CDR2: MNHEY, SMNVEV (reference sequence). This CDR3 has 14 residues. Here the CDR3 reads CASSLGPGSYEQYF. The CDR3 DNA is TGTGCCAGCAGTTTAGGGCCAGGGTCCTACGAGCAGTACTTC.

The rearrangement links TRBV4-2 to TRBJ2-5; 14 bases are shared with TRBD2. The germline gives CDR1 LGHNA, CDR2 YNFKEQ. The ends lost 1 base at V and 2 bases at J; junction bases unmatched: 6. This CDR3 spans 18 amino acids. The CDR3, as DNA: TGTGCCAGCAGCCAAGTGGTGACTAGCGGGAGGGGGCAAGAGACCCAGTACTTC. This translates into CASSQVVTSGRGQETQYF.

The V and J genes are TRBV6-4 and TRBJ2-3, with D maybe TRBD2 (6 bases). Between the trimmed V and J ends, which lost 2 bases and 3 bases, there was a span of 9 bases. There are 14 residues in the CDR3. The germline CDR1 and CDR2 sequences are MRHNA and SNTAGT. This CDR3 reads CASSDPSGTDTQYF. CDR3 bases: TGTGCCAGCAGTGACCCCAGCGGGACAGATACGCAGTATTTT.

The gene calls are TRBV7-9 and TRBJ1-2; 8 bases match TRBD1. The length of the CDR3 is 14 residues. CDR1 SEHNR and CDR2 FQNEAQ come from the germline V gene (reference sequence). V lost 4 bases to trimming and J lost 5 bases; unmatched junction nucleotides: 6. The CDR3 bases are TGTGCCAGCAGCTCAGGAGACAGGGGATATGGCTACACCTTC. Its protein is CASSSGDRGYGYTF.